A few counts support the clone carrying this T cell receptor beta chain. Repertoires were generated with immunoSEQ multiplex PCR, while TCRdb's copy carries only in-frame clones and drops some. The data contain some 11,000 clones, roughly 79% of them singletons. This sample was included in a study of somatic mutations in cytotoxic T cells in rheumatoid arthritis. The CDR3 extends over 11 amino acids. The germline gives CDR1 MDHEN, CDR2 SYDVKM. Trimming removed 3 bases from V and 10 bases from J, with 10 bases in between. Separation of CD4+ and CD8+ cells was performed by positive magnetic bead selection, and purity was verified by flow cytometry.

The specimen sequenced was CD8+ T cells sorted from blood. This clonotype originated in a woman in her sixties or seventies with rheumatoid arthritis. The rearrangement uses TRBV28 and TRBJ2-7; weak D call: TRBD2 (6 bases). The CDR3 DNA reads TGTGCCAGCAGTTTGGCGGGATTACAGTACTTC. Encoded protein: CASSLAGLQYF.